This entry lists 26 T cell receptor beta chains sequenced from one sample in a study of blood T cells in healthy people across ages. A second PCR, run for roughly 7 to 12 cycles, used a sample-barcoded 5' primer plus a J-beta primer mix. One entry per CDR3 protein results from TCRdb running MiXCR on the 5' RACE reads. Among 1.6 million or so distinct CDR3 sequences, roughly a third were seen once, and the ten largest hold roughly 10%. What was sequenced was blood. The receptors shown here come from a woman between 25 and 40 years old in good health.

This clonotype was seen only a few times. The chain has TRBV6-5 and TRBJ2-3; TRBD2 aligns across 8 bases. Trimming removed 10 bases from V and 4 bases from J; junction bases left unmatched: 10. The CDR3 has 14 amino acids. The germline V gene encodes CDR1 MNHEY and CDR2 SVGAGI. The CDR3 bases are TGTGCCACCGGGAGGGCGGGAGAAGCAGATACGCAGTATTTT. This codes for CATGRAGEADTQYF.

This clonotype was found many times. V and J are TRBV10-3 and TRBJ2-3; D unclear. V was trimmed by 2 bases and J by 1 base, leaving 7 bases between them. The CDR3 extends over 14 amino acids. Germline CDR1 and CDR2: ENHRY and SYGVKD. CDR3 bases: TGTGCCATCAGTGAGACTTCCCGCACAGATACGCAGTATTTT. It translates to CAISETSRTDTQYF.

This clonotype has a count of ten or more. The J gene is TRBJ2-1, the V gene TRBV4-1; D is unclear. Germline CDR1 MGHRA, CDR2 YSYEKL. The V gene lost 4 bases and the J gene lost 0 bases, with 13 bases spanning the gap. The CDR3 covers 16 residues. The CDR3 DNA follows: TGCGCCAGCAGCCCTGCCCTAACGGCCTCCTACAATGAGCAGTTCTTC. It is translated as CASSPALTASYNEQFF.

V usage is TRBV5-1 and J usage is TRBJ2-7, with D hard to call. The CDR3 is 15 amino acids. Germline V lookup: CDR1 SGHRS, CDR2 YFSETQ. The V end lost 4 bases, the J end lost 0 bases, and 14 bases lay between the germline ends. The CDR3 is CASSPDVIRSYEQYF. The CDR3 DNA sequence: TGCGCCAGCAGCCCCGATGTTATCCGCTCCTACGAGCAGTACTTC.

This chain uses TRBV28 with TRBJ1-4, with 9 bases that match TRBD1. Trimming at V came to 7 bases and at J to 8 bases, leaving 8 bases not matched to a gene. CDR3 length: 14 residues. Per the germline V gene, CDR1 is MDHEN and CDR2 is SYDVKM. CDR3 amino acids: CASNQDRGREKLFF. CDR3 DNA: TGTGCCAGCAACCAGGACAGGGGACGGGAAAAACTGTTTTTT.

The chain carries TRBV2 and TRBJ1-1, with TRBD1 as a possible D gene (5 bases). Germline assignment: CDR1 SNHLY and CDR2 FYNNEI. The CDR3 is 11 amino acids. Trimming left V 7 bases short and J 4 bases short, with 7 bases between. CDR3: CASTRATEAFF. The CDR3 DNA sequence: TGTGCCAGCACCAGGGCCACTGAAGCTTTCTTT.

J is TRBJ2-7 and V is TRBV5-1; TRBD2 matches 7 bases. The V gene end was trimmed by 4 bases and the J gene end by 0 bases; junction bases not matched to a gene: 10. The CDR3 is 16 residues long. Germline V gene lookup returns CDR1 SGHRS and CDR2 YFSETQ. The chain's CDR3 is CASSNGLVYSSYEQYF. The CDR3 DNA sequence: TGCGCCAGCAGCAACGGACTAGTGTATAGCTCCTACGAGCAGTACTTC.

This clonotype was recorded once. The chain uses TRBV28 and TRBJ1-1; D might be TRBD1 (5 bases). V gave up 5 bases and J gave up 2 bases, with 12 bases separating them. Germline lookup yields CDR1 MDHEN and CDR2 SYDVKM. The CDR3 consists of 14 residues. The CDR3 is CASSLPGANTEAFF. The DNA of the CDR3 is TGTGCCAGCAGTCTCCCCGGGGCCAACACTGAAGCTTTCTTT.

This clonotype was recorded a few times. This rearrangement joins TRBV7-3 to TRBJ1-2; 7 nucleotides match TRBD1. Losses at the gene ends were 5 bases for V and 6 bases for J; bases not matched to a gene: 9. The CDR3 is 14 amino acids. Germline values: CDR1 SGHTA, CDR2 FQGTGA. The CDR3 nucleotides are TGTGCCAGCAGCCCCAGGGGGACTGGGGATGGCTACACCTTC. Translated: CASSPRGTGDGYTF.

CDR3 coding DNA: TGTGCCAGCAGCTTAGGGTGGCCGGGGGCCGGCAGGGAGCTGTTTTTT. Translated: CASSLGWPGAGRELFF. The chain employs TRBV7-9 and TRBJ2-2, with D possibly called TRBD1 or TRBD2 (6 bases each). The CDR3 is made up of 16 amino acids. In germline, CDR1 is SEHNR, CDR2 FQNEAQ (reference sequence). V shed 1 base and J shed 9 bases, with 18 bases lying between them.

This sequence joins TRBV2 and TRBJ2-7, with TRBD2 as a possible D gene (6 bases). Between the trimmed V and J ends, which lost 6 bases and 0 bases, there was a span of 18 bases. Per germline, CDR1 SNHLY and CDR2 FYNNEI. The CDR3 runs 16 residues. Written as DNA, the CDR3 is TGTGCCAGCAGCCCTCGGAGACTAGATATCTCCTACGAGCAGTACTTC. Translated: CASSPRRLDISYEQYF.

This clonotype was recorded a few times. The chain combines TRBV20-1 with TRBJ1-5; 7 nucleotides agree with TRBD1. This CDR3 is built from 14 residues. CDR1 and CDR2 (germline): DFQATT, SNEGSKA (reference sequence). V lost 2 bases and J lost 11; bases outside the gene matches: 12. The CDR3 bases are TGCAGTGCTAGAAGGGGGACAGCGGGACAGTCCCAGCATTTT. Translation: CSARRGTAGQSQHF.

J is TRBJ2-3 and V is TRBV6-5, with 11 bases matching TRBD2. Germline trimming cut 3 bases from V and 4 bases from J; bases unmatched to any gene: 12. CDR3 size: 18 residues. CDR1 and CDR2 (germline): MNHEY, SVGAGI. CDR3 DNA sequence: TGTGCCAGCAGTTATGGTCCTAGCGGGGGGTTCGGGGCAGATACGCAGTATTTT. As protein: CASSYGPSGGFGADTQYF.

The sample holds a few counts of this clonotype. The chain carries TRBV3-1 and TRBJ2-5; D remains ambiguous. CDR1 and CDR2 (germline): LGHDT, YNNKEL (reference sequence). This CDR3 region has 16 residues. V gave up 3 bases and J gave up 5 bases, with 19 bases separating them. The CDR3 DNA follows: TGTGCCAGCAGCCATAGGAATCCCCGGGCCACGGAGACCCAGTACTTC. As protein: CASSHRNPRATETQYF.

The chain has TRBV6-1 and TRBJ1-1; D not resolved. The CDR3 runs 12 residues. CDR1 MNHNS and CDR2 SASEGT come from the germline V gene. Trimming left V 7 bases short and J 1 base short, with 7 bases between. This chain's CDR3 is CASTQTNTEAFF. CDR3 coding DNA: TGTGCCAGCACTCAGACGAACACTGAAGCTTTCTTT.

CDR3 bases: TGTGCCAGCAGCTTATCCCAGGGACGTTACGAGCAGTACTTC. It yields the protein CASSLSQGRYEQYF. V usage is TRBV13 and J usage is TRBJ2-7; the D gene could be TRBD1 or TRBD2 (5 bases each). Germline CDR1 and CDR2: PRHDT and FYEKMQ (reference sequence). There are 14 residues in the CDR3. The V gene lost 2 bases and the J gene lost 4 bases, with 12 bases spanning the gap.

Remarks on this clonotype: The DNA is omitted, as the CDR3 cannot be located on it reliably, and the CDR3 follows TCRdb's listing. The chain joins TRBV11-2 to TRBJ2-6; TRBD2 is taken as the D call from the table, unchecked against the DNA. A total of 18 residues make up the CDR3, ends included. Germline CDR1 SGHAT, CDR2 FQNNGV. This CDR3 reads CASSIPLWLAAGANVLTF.

The CDR3 loop reads CASGRGRAYYGELFF. CDR3 in DNA: TGTGCCAGCGGCCGCGGCAGGGCATATTACGGGGAGCTGTTTTTT. The chain carries TRBV2 and TRBJ2-2; D perhaps matches TRBD1 (5 bases). Germline CDR1 is SNHLY and CDR2 is FYNNEI. V lost 8 bases to trimming and J lost 7 bases, with 20 bases between them. The CDR3 is made up of 15 amino acids.

The table lists this clonotype with a few counts. V gene TRBV5-1 combines with J gene TRBJ1-4; TRBD1 matches 7 bases. There are 16 residues in the CDR3. Germline loops: CDR1 SGHRS, CDR2 YFSETQ. V was pared by 4 bases and J by 6 bases, with 12 bases of the junction left unmatched. The chain's CDR3 is CASSPLSGTAHEKLFF. Written as DNA, the CDR3 is TGCGCCAGCAGCCCGTTGTCTGGGACAGCCCATGAAAAACTGTTTTTT.

The CDR3 DNA sequence: TGTGCCAGCAGTCCGGGACAGGGGGTCGCCTACGAGCAGTACTTC. It is translated as CASSPGQGVAYEQYF. V usage is TRBV6-1 and J usage is TRBJ2-7; TRBD1 aligns across 11 bases. The CDR3 loop spans 15 amino acids. V dropped 5 bases and J dropped 2; count of bases not matched to a gene: 5. CDR1 MNHNS and CDR2 SASEGT come from the germline V gene.

V is TRBV3-1 and J is TRBJ2-5; 8 nucleotides match TRBD2. The CDR3 has 14 amino acids. Germline V lookup: CDR1 LGHDT, CDR2 YNNKEL (reference sequence). V trimming: 11 bases; J trimming: 5 bases; junction bases outside the gene matches: 13. CDR3 loop: CAGISGSRRETQYF. As DNA, the CDR3 is TGTGCCGGCATAAGCGGGAGTAGGCGGGAGACCCAGTACTTC.

This clonotype occurred many times. This chain joins TRBV20-1 and TRBJ2-7, with D hard to call. This CDR3 is 18 amino acids long. Germline lookup yields CDR1 DFQATT and CDR2 SNEGSKA (reference sequence). Trimming pared 0 bases from V and 2 bases from J, leaving 23 bases between. In nucleotides, the CDR3 is TGCAGTGCTAGAGATCTAAGGACCTCCCGACCGGCACCCTACGAGCAGTACTTC. It encodes CSARDLRTSRPAPYEQYF.

In this sample, this clonotype turned up a few times. The rearrangement joins TRBV20-1 to TRBJ2-1; D may match TRBD1 or TRBD2 (6 bases each). Trimming cost V 5 bases and J 0 bases, with 17 bases left between them. The CDR3 has 16 residues. CDR1 is DFQATT and CDR2 is SNEGSKA in the germline V gene (reference sequence). The CDR3 here is CSAHLPGASSYNEQFF. The CDR3 DNA reads TGCAGTGCTCATTTGCCGGGGGCTTCCTCCTACAATGAGCAGTTCTTC.

Concerning this clonotype: The junction differs from germline at one of its ends, possibly a read error. The CDR3, as DNA: TGTACCAGCAATAGCGGGGGGATGAGAGAGACCCAGTACTTC. Its translation is CTSNSGGMRETQYF. The V gene is TRBV2, the J gene TRBJ2-5; 10 bases are a match to TRBD2. The CDR3 runs 14 residues. Looked up from germline, CDR1 is SNHLY and CDR2 is FYNNEI.

A word on this clonotype: With a much larger clone just one base away, this may be a read error. The chain couples TRBV29-1 to TRBJ2-7; D possibly corresponds to TRBD1 (6 bases). Germline CDR1 is SQVTM and CDR2 is ANQGSEA. Trimming removed 4 bases from V and 6 bases from J, with 19 bases in between. The CDR3 sequence is 14 residues long. The CDR3 coding sequence is TGCAGCGTTGTAGGCCCCCAGGGGCGCAGCGAGCAGTACTTC. Its protein product is CSVVGPQGRSEQYF.

Concerning this clonotype itself: Possible read error: a much larger clone is one base away. The chain joins TRBV20-1 to TRBJ1-4; D ambiguous. The V gene's germline CDR1 is DFQATT and CDR2 SNEGSKA (reference sequence). CDR3 length: 15 residues. The CDR3 sequence is CSARDWAGVHEELFF. The CDR3 region has the DNA TGCAGTGCTAGAGATTGGGCAGGCGTGCATGAAGAACTGTTTTTT.